This T cell receptor beta chain was recovered during a study of cytomegalovirus exposure and HLA in healthy donors. Study-level findings and limits: Rarity characterized most TCR sequences, yet some public TCRs appeared in many donors. It was 150 to 200 TCR beta chains that were listed as cytomegalovirus-associated.

The CDR3 is made up of 13 amino acids. V lost 3 bases and J 6 bases, leaving 9 bases between the germline ends. Germline V CDR1 and CDR2: SNHLY, FYNNEI. This clone was counted between two and nine times. The antigen is unknown. Profiling relied on immunoSEQ multiplex PCR, and the TCRdb table lists in-frame clones only, not all of them. Altogether some 140,000 clones are present, 80% to 90% being singletons, with the ten largest covering roughly 6.7%. Source material: PBMCs. This receptor was taken from a woman aged 25 to 39 in good health and CMV-seropositive. V is TRBV2 and J is TRBJ1-5; D gene uncertain. In DNA form, the CDR3 reads TGTGCCAGCAGTGAGAGGAGGGTTCAGCCCCAGCATTTT. Translated: CASSERRVQPQHF.